The 24 T cell receptor beta chains in this list originate from one sample, sequenced in a study of blood T cells in healthy people across ages. A second 7 to 11 cycle PCR used barcoded and J-beta primers. TCRdb re-called the 5' RACE reads with MiXCR, one entry per CDR3 protein. The sample has just under 550,000 distinct CDR3 sequences, 24% seen once; the top ten hold just over 8.5%. The same data also went into a second study, on T cells of mothers and their children.

Sequenced sample: blood. Source of these receptors: a boy between 10 and 17 years old in good health.

This chain uses TRBV6-1 with TRBJ2-5, with 10 bases matching TRBD2. The CDR3 loop spans 17 amino acids. Germline V gene lookup returns CDR1 MNHNS and CDR2 SASEGT. V lost 7 bases to trimming and J lost 0 bases; unmatched junction nucleotides: 11. CDR3 amino acids: CASNRASGGLYQETQYF. The CDR3 nucleotides read TGTGCCAGCAATCGGGCTAGCGGGGGTCTGTACCAAGAGACCCAGTACTTC.

This clonotype was seen a few times. The CDR3 loop reads CSARDLANNYGYTF. In DNA form, the CDR3 reads TGCAGTGCTAGAGATTTGGCCAATAACTATGGCTACACCTTC. The chain joins TRBV20-1 to TRBJ1-2, with D uncertain. CDR1 is DFQATT and CDR2 is SNEGSKA in the germline V gene (reference sequence). Trimming removed 0 bases at V and 1 base at J, with 9 bases between. This CDR3 is built from 14 residues.

Regarding this clonotype: Without the conserved terminal phenylalanine or tryptophan, this CDR3 likely stems from a read error. The J gene is TRBJ2-7, the V gene TRBV20-1, with D uncertain. V shed 5 bases and J shed 2 bases, with 10 bases lying between them. The CDR3 covers 12 residues. The germline V gene encodes CDR1 DFQATT and CDR2 SNEGSKA (reference sequence). In nucleotides, the CDR3 is TGCAGTGCTTACGTGGATGCCTACGAGCAGTACCTC. It is translated as CSAYVDAYEQYL.

This clonotype occurred a few times. The V gene is TRBV30, the J gene TRBJ2-4; TRBD1 matches 8 bases. This CDR3 region has 15 residues. Trimming cost V 4 bases and J 1 base; bases outside gene matches: 6. Germline V CDR1 and CDR2: GTSNPN, SVGIG (reference sequence). CDR3 protein: CAWNTGGSAKNIQYF. The CDR3 nucleotides read TGTGCCTGGAATACAGGGGGATCGGCCAAAAACATTCAGTACTTC.

The chain links TRBV13 to TRBJ2-6; 9 bases line up with TRBD2. V shed 4 bases and J 4 bases; nucleotides not matched to a gene: 17. Germline V gives CDR1 PRHDT, CDR2 FYEKMQ (reference sequence). The CDR3 is 20 amino acids. The CDR3 DNA sequence: TGTGCCAGCAGCTCATACCCGGGACTAGCTACTTCTTCGGGGGCCAACGTCCTGACTTTC. Translation gives CASSSYPGLATSSGANVLTF.

The chain joins TRBV20-1 to TRBJ1-5, with 9 bases that match TRBD1. J lost 6 bases, V lost 6 bases, and 15 bases had no gene match. The germline CDR1 and CDR2 sequences are DFQATT and SNEGSKA (reference sequence). There are 16 residues in the CDR3. The DNA for the CDR3 is TGCAGTGCACCTCCCCCGGGACAGGGAGCAGGTCAGCCCCAGCATTTT. Its protein product is CSAPPPGQGAGQPQHF.

Many counts were recorded for this clonotype. The genes are TRBV4-2 and TRBJ2-4; D unresolved. Trimming pared 3 bases from V and 7 bases from J, leaving 16 bases between. CDR3 length: 15 residues. Germline CDR1 and CDR2: LGHNA and YNFKEQ. This chain's CDR3 is CASSQSGVGANIQYF. The CDR3 coding sequence is TGTGCCAGCAGCCAGAGTGGGGTAGGAGCGAACATTCAGTACTTC.

V and J are TRBV18 and TRBJ2-2, with D uncertain. Trimming left V 2 bases short and J 0 bases short, with 7 bases between. This CDR3 spans 15 amino acids. Germline lookup yields CDR1 KGHSH and CDR2 LQKENI. The CDR3 is CASSPRSSNTGELFF. Written as DNA, the CDR3 is TGTGCCAGCTCACCAAGGAGCTCGAACACCGGGGAGCTGTTTTTT. The whole variable domain, filled in from reference TRBV18 and TRBJ2-2, reads NAGVMQNPRHLVRRRGQEARLRCSPMKGHSHVYWYRQLPEEGLKFMVYLQKENIIDESGMPKERFSAEFPKEGPSILRIQQVVRGDSAAYFCASSPRSSNTGELFFGEGSRLTVL.

This chain links TRBV6-6 with TRBJ1-2, with 7 nucleotides matching TRBD1. The CDR3 is 14 residues long. The J segment lost 5 bases and the V segment lost 6 bases, leaving 9 bases of the junction unmatched. CDR1 is MNHNY, CDR2 SVGAGI, per germline (reference sequence). CDR3 bases: TGTGCCAGCAGCTCCTATGACAGGGAGTATGGCTACACCTTC. This gives the protein CASSSYDREYGYTF.

The chain has TRBV6-5 and TRBJ1-2; tentative D call: TRBD1 (5 bases). The CDR3 covers 14 residues. Germline V gives CDR1 MNHEY, CDR2 SVGAGI. Trimming removed 2 bases from V and 3 bases from J, with 10 bases in between. CDR3 nucleotides: TGTGCCAGCAGTTACGAGGGGACCCACTATGGCTACACCTTC. Protein: CASSYEGTHYGYTF.

The J gene is TRBJ2-1, the V gene TRBV6-2 or TRBV6-3; TRBD2 matches 7 bases. This CDR3 contains 16 residues. Per the germline V gene, CDR1 is MNHEY and CDR2 is SVGEGT. Germline trimming cut 6 bases from V and 2 bases from J; bases unmatched to any gene: 10. The CDR3 region has the DNA TGTGCCAGCAGAAACGGATGGCGGGAGCCCTACAATGAGCAGTTCTTC. It encodes CASRNGWREPYNEQFF.

V usage is TRBV15 and J usage is TRBJ2-1; 10 bases are shared with TRBD2. CDR1 and CDR2 (germline): LNHNV, YYDKDF (reference sequence). V shed 2 bases and J 0 bases; nucleotides not matched to a gene: 7. The CDR3 is 18 residues long. CDR3 in amino acids: CATSRSLAGISSYNEQFF. The CDR3 bases are TGTGCCACCAGCAGATCACTAGCGGGAATTAGCTCCTACAATGAGCAGTTCTTC. Variable domain in full (rest from reference TRBV15 and TRBJ2-1): DAMVIQNPRYQVTQFGKPVTLSCSQTLNHNVMYWYQQKSSQAPKLLFHYYDKDFNNEADTPDNFQSRRPNTSFCFLDIRSPGLGDTAMYLCATSRSLAGISSYNEQFFGPGTRLTVL.

The genes are TRBV28 and TRBJ2-5; a possible D gene is TRBD2 (5 bases). The CDR3 spans 15 residues. CDR1 and CDR2 from the germline V gene are MDHEN and SYDVKM. Trimming pared 5 bases from V and 5 bases from J, leaving 18 bases between. Here the CDR3 DNA reads TGTGCCAGCAGTCCCCGACATAAAACGGGGGAGACCCAGTACTTC. Translated: CASSPRHKTGETQYF.

The chain couples TRBV20-1 to TRBJ2-7, with D perhaps matching TRBD2 (5 bases). The germline CDR1 and CDR2 sequences are DFQATT and SNEGSKA (reference sequence). V lost 5 bases and J 1 base, leaving 15 bases between the germline ends. The CDR3 is made up of 14 amino acids. DNA for the CDR3: TGCAGTGCTCTAACTGGCCGCGGGTCCTACGAGCAGTACTTC. Translated, it gives CSALTGRGSYEQYF.

The genes are TRBV5-1 and TRBJ1-1; TRBD1 is a possible D gene (6 bases). The CDR3 has 15 amino acids. CDR1 SGHRS and CDR2 YFSETQ come from the germline V gene. Trimming took off 2 bases at V and 4 bases at J, with 15 bases between the two ends. For the CDR3, the DNA is TGCGCCAGCAGCTTTAGTGGGGGCGCGGCCACTGAAGCTTTCTTT. Protein: CASSFSGGAATEAFF.

This clonotype was recorded a few times. The V gene is TRBV6-5, the J gene TRBJ1-6; possible D gene TRBD1, 5 bases. The CDR3 contains 14 residues. The germline V gene has CDR1 MNHEY and CDR2 SVGAGI. V lost 5 bases and J 7 bases, leaving 12 bases between the germline ends. The chain's CDR3 is CASSAARGNSPLHF. In nucleotides, the CDR3 is TGTGCCAGCAGTGCAGCCCGGGGGAATTCACCCCTCCACTTT.

The V call is TRBV24-1, the J call TRBJ2-1; D uncertain. The CDR3 runs 14 residues. Trimming removed 1 base at V and 16 bases at J, with 19 bases between. Germline CDR1 reads KGHDR; CDR2 reads SFDVKD. The CDR3: CATSDFDWTELKFF. CDR3 DNA sequence: TGTGCCACCAGTGATTTCGATTGGACGGAGTTGAAATTCTTC.

In this sample, this clonotype turned up many times. The chain uses TRBV11-2 and TRBJ2-5, with D hard to call. Germline V lookup: CDR1 SGHAT, CDR2 FQNNGV. The ends were cut back, 6 bases at V and 2 bases at J, with 10 bases in the middle. The CDR3 is made up of 13 amino acids. As DNA, the CDR3 is TGTGCCAGCAGTATGACGGCGCAAGAGACCCAGTACTTC. This gives the protein CASSMTAQETQYF.

This clonotype was seen more than once but under ten times. V usage is TRBV7-8 and J usage is TRBJ2-1, with D possibly matching TRBD1 (5 bases). Per the germline V gene, CDR1 is SGHVS and CDR2 is FQNEAQ. The CDR3 is made up of 15 amino acids. With 0 bases removed from V and 5 bases from J, the gap between germline ends came to 11 bases. The CDR3 region has the DNA TGTGCCAGCAGCTTAGCGCAACAGGATGACAATGAGCAGTTCTTC. Translated: CASSLAQQDDNEQFF.

Only a few counts were recorded for this clonotype. This chain joins TRBV7-2 and TRBJ2-7, with 10 bases matching TRBD2. V lost 3 bases, J lost 3 bases, and 5 bases stayed unmatched. The CDR3 extends over 15 amino acids. Germline V gives CDR1 SGHTA, CDR2 FQGNSA. This CDR3 reads CASSFEAGGFYEQYF. As DNA, the CDR3 is TGTGCCAGCAGCTTTGAAGCGGGGGGGTTCTACGAGCAGTACTTC.

The CDR3 DNA reads as TGTGCCACCAGCAGCTTCAATAATTGGGCTAACTATGGCTACACCTTC. Amino acid sequence: CATSSFNNWANYGYTF. The chain recombines TRBV15 with TRBJ1-2; no clear D gene. Trimming took off 3 bases at V and 0 bases at J, with 14 bases between the two ends. This CDR3 comprises 16 residues. Germline loops: CDR1 LNHNV, CDR2 YYDKDF (reference sequence).

This clonotype was detected a few times. The V gene is TRBV7-3, the J gene TRBJ2-7; TRBD2 matches at 7 bases. Unmatched junction bases numbered 10, after V lost 3 bases and J lost 5 bases. Germline CDR1 and CDR2: SGHTA and FQGTGA. There are 15 residues in the CDR3. Here the CDR3 DNA reads TGTGCCAGCAGCTTTACCGGGACTATGGGAGACGAGCAGTACTTC. Residues: CASSFTGTMGDEQYF.

This clonotype was seen a few times. This chain connects TRBV6-2 or TRBV6-3 to TRBJ2-7; possibly TRBD1 for D (5 bases). The CDR3 runs 13 residues. Germline V gives CDR1 MNHEY, CDR2 SVGEGT. V lost 6 bases, J lost 2 bases, and 11 bases lay in between. Here the CDR3 DNA reads TGTGCCAGCAGCACAGGAGCCCCCTACGAGCAGTACTTC. This sequence encodes CASSTGAPYEQYF.

A few counts support this clonotype. The CDR3 nucleotides are TGCGCCAGCAGCCAAGGCTTTCGCCAGATAAATGAAAAACTGTTTTTT. It codes for CASSQGFRQINEKLFF. V usage is TRBV4-3 and J usage is TRBJ1-4; no reliable D call. V gave up 1 base and J gave up 5 bases, with 14 bases separating them. This CDR3 has 16 amino acids. CDR1 and CDR2 from the germline V gene are LGHNA and YSLEER.